A selection of T cell receptor beta chains follows, all from one sample in a study of blood T cell repertoires in COVID-19. Method: immunoSEQ multiplex PCR; TCRdb's copy keeps in-frame clones and lacks some. The table includes around 170,000 clones, approximately 84% detected once. Sequencing used peripheral blood. The receptors were sampled from a man aged 18 to 30 with active or convalescent COVID-19. The CDR3 runs from the conserved cysteine through the conserved F or W. The D gene is left open where the match is weak. Only some rows state a clone size, as once, few, many or a class for expanded clones.

V gene,J gene,D gene,clone size,CDR3 DNA,CDR3 protein
TRBV5-1,TRBJ1-1,TRBD1,-,TGCGCCAGCAGCATACAAACAGGGGGCGCAAACACTGAAGCTTTCTTT,CASSIQTGGANTEAFF
TRBV19,TRBJ2-7,-,-,TGTGCCAGCACCATGGGGGCAGGGGCGTCCTACGAGCAGTACTTC,CASTMGAGASYEQYF
TRBV9,TRBJ2-7,-,-,TGTGCCAGCAGCGTAGCCCAGGGGAGCGAGCAGTACTTC,CASSVAQGSEQYF
TRBV6-2/TRBV6-3,TRBJ1-5,-,-,TGTGCCAGCAGTCGATTGGACATTCCCGGCAATCAGCCCCAGCATTTT,CASSRLDIPGNQPQHF
TRBV7-5,TRBJ2-1,-,few,TGTGTCAGAAGCCCACGAGTCCCAGCGGGGGGCCTAAACAATGAGCAGTTCTTC,CVRSPRVPAGGLNNEQFF
TRBV6-5,TRBJ2-7,-,-,TGTGCCAGCAGTTTACAGGGAATTTTTGGCTACGAGCAGTACTTC,CASSLQGIFGYEQYF
TRBV5-4,TRBJ2-7,-,once,TGTGCCAGCAGCTTTCTCGGTACCTACGAGCAGTACTTC,CASSFLGTYEQYF
TRBV30,TRBJ2-6,TRBD2,-,TGTGCCTGGATCGCTGGAGCAGCGGGAACCTCTGGGGCCAACGTCCTGACTTTC,CAWIAGAAGTSGANVLTF
TRBV21-1,TRBJ2-2,-,-,TGTGCCAGCAGCAAAACGACAGGGGGAACCGGGGAGCTGTTTTTT,CASSKTTGGTGELFF
TRBV4-3,TRBJ1-6,TRBD1,-,TGCGCCAGCAGCCAGGGAAGGGACAGGGAAACCTCACCCCTCCACTTT,CASSQGRDRETSPLHF
TRBV19,TRBJ1-4,TRBD1,-,TGTGCCAGTAGTTTAAGGGACAGCCTAATGTATAGTAGACTGTTTTTT,CASSLRDSLMYSRLFF
TRBV7-3,TRBJ2-1,TRBD2,few,TGTGCCAGCAGCTTAGGCGGGGGGTACAATGAGCAGTTCTTC,CASSLGGGYNEQFF
TRBV18,TRBJ1-5,-,-,TGTGCCAGCTCACCTTTTTCCAGGGCCTCGGATCGGCCCCAGCATTTT,CASSPFSRASDRPQHF
TRBV5-1,TRBJ2-5,TRBD2,-,TGCGCCAGCAGCTTGTCGCGGGGGGGCCAAGAGACCCAGTACTTC,CASSLSRGGQETQYF
TRBV11-3,TRBJ1-6,-,-,TGTGCCAGCAGCTTAGCCACATCCTCACCCCTCCACTTT,CASSLATSSPLHF
TRBV18,TRBJ2-3,-,-,TGTGCCAGCTCAACTAGCACAGATACGCAGTATTTT,CASSTSTDTQYF
TRBV7-6,TRBJ1-1,TRBD1,-,TGTGCCAGCAGCTCGGGACAGGGGTTAGGAGCTTTCTTT,CASSSGQGLGAFF
TRBV5-1,TRBJ2-7,TRBD2,-,TGCGCCAGCAGCTTGGGACTAGCGGGCGCTTCCCCATTTTACGAGCAGTACTTC,CASSLGLAGASPFYEQYF
TRBV19,TRBJ1-6,-,-,TGTGCCAGTAATCCCTATAACTCCTTGAATTCACCCCTCCACTTT,CASNPYNSLNSPLHF
TRBV13,TRBJ2-7,-,-,TGTGCCAGCAGCACCCCAGGGCCCCGGGAGCAGTACTTC,CASSTPGPREQYF
TRBV7-8,TRBJ2-7,TRBD2,-,TGTGCCAGCAGCCAACATCAGGCTAGCGGATTCTACGAGCAGTACTTC,CASSQHQASGFYEQYF
TRBV19,TRBJ1-1,TRBD1,-,TGTGCCAGTAGTGCCAGACAGGGGGACATAGCTTTCTTT,CASSARQGDIAFF